The 11 T cell receptor beta chains in this list originate from one sample, sequenced in a study of blood T cell repertoires in COVID-19. Clones were read by immunoSEQ multiplex PCR, and TCRdb kept only the in-frame ones, dropping some. Of over 200,000 clones listed, 70% to 90% are singletons. The specimen was PBMCs or T cells enriched from blood (not recorded which). All receptors come from a man aged 30 to 39 who had recovered from COVID-19.

This sequence joins TRBV7-2 and TRBJ2-5, with a possible D match to TRBD2 (8 bases). The V gene lost 1 base and the J gene lost 2 bases, with 17 bases spanning the gap. Germline CDR1 SGHTA, CDR2 FQGNSA. The CDR3 contains 17 residues. Here the CDR3 reads CASSLEGALAVQETQYF. CDR3 in DNA: TGTGCCAGCAGCTTAGAGGGGGCACTAGCGGTACAAGAGACCCAGTACTTC.

The V and J genes are TRBV11-3 and TRBJ2-1; TRBD1 might be the D (6 bases). V lost 3 bases, J lost 6 bases, and 6 bases lay in between. This CDR3 contains 12 residues. The germline V gene has CDR1 SGHNT and CDR2 YENEEA. The CDR3, as DNA: TGTGCCAGCAGCTTGGACAGCAATGAGCAGTTCTTC. Its protein product is CASSLDSNEQFF.

This chain joins TRBV28 and TRBJ2-6; D not resolved. Trimming stripped 6 bases from V and 4 bases from J, with 16 bases between. This CDR3 is 16 amino acids long. Looked up from germline, CDR1 is MDHEN and CDR2 is SYDVKM. CDR3: CASSSGSLSGANVLTF. For the CDR3, the DNA is TGTGCCAGCAGCTCCGGGTCCCTTTCAGGGGCCAACGTCCTGACTTTC.

This clone showed up just once. The genes are TRBV4-2 and TRBJ2-3, with D unclear. Germline values: CDR1 LGHNA, CDR2 YNFKEQ. The CDR3 is 16 residues long. The V gene lost 0 bases and the J gene lost 4 bases, with 14 bases spanning the gap. The CDR3 DNA reads as TGTGCCAGCAGCCAAGAGCGACTTCTGGAGCCAGATACGCAGTATTTT. Translated: CASSQERLLEPDTQYF.

There are a few counts of this clone. The rearrangement uses TRBV19 and TRBJ1-3; D call uncertain. This CDR3 is built from 13 residues. Germline V lookup: CDR1 LNHDA, CDR2 SQIVND (reference sequence). Trimming removed 7 bases at V and 0 bases at J, with 7 bases between. This CDR3 is CASTKSSGNTIYF. CDR3 nucleotides: TGTGCCAGTACCAAGAGCTCTGGAAACACCATATATTTT.

The V gene is TRBV5-4, the J gene TRBJ2-7, with 10 bases that match TRBD2. Germline values: CDR1 SGHNT, CDR2 YYREEE (reference sequence). Trimming at V came to 6 bases and at J to 3 bases, leaving 12 bases not matched to a gene. The CDR3 has 16 amino acids. CDR3: CASTISGTSVSYEQYF. Written as DNA, the CDR3 is TGTGCCAGCACCATATCCGGGACTAGCGTAAGCTACGAGCAGTACTTC.

The genes are TRBV2 and TRBJ1-4; a possible D gene is TRBD1 (6 bases). CDR3 size: 15 residues. Germline V gives CDR1 SNHLY, CDR2 FYNNEI. The V and J ends lost 2 bases and 3 bases respectively, with 10 bases between them. In DNA, the CDR3 is TGTGCCAGCAGTGAAAACGGGGGGCCTAATGAAAAACTGTTTTTT. This gives the protein CASSENGGPNEKLFF.

V is TRBV3-1 (or the pseudogene TRBV3-2) and J is TRBJ1-1; 10 nucleotides match TRBD1. The V gene end was trimmed by 4 bases and the J gene end by 0 bases; junction bases not matched to a gene: 5. The length of the CDR3 is 16 residues. Germline V gene sequence: CDR1 LGHDT, CDR2 YNNKEL (reference sequence). CDR3 in amino acids: CASSRDRGVLNTEAFF. Written as DNA, the CDR3 is TGTGCCAGCAGCCGGGACAGGGGAGTACTGAACACTGAAGCTTTCTTT.

The J gene is TRBJ1-2, the V gene TRBV6-5; TRBD1 is a possible D gene (5 bases). The CDR3 length is 15 residues. Germline CDR1 MNHEY, CDR2 SVGAGI. With 2 bases removed from V and 4 bases from J, the gap between germline ends came to 14 bases. This chain's CDR3 is CASSYDPRGFYGYTF. CDR3 DNA: TGTGCCAGCAGTTACGACCCTCGGGGGTTCTATGGCTACACCTTC.

J is TRBJ2-3 and V is TRBV6-1; D might be TRBD1 (5 bases). Trimming took off 8 bases at V and 3 bases at J, with 6 bases between the two ends. Germline CDR1 reads MNHNS; CDR2 reads SASEGT. This CDR3 has 11 amino acids. CDR3 sequence: CASGATDTQYF. The CDR3 region has the DNA TGTGCCAGCGGGGCAACAGATACGCAGTATTTT.

The genes are TRBV18 and TRBJ1-1; perhaps TRBD1 as D (5 bases). The V gene lost 2 bases and the J gene lost 4 bases, with 11 bases spanning the gap. The CDR3 sequence is 14 residues long. Germline V gene sequence: CDR1 KGHSH, CDR2 LQKENI. Written as DNA, the CDR3 is TGTGCCAGCTCACCAGGTTCAAGGGGCACTGAAGCTTTCTTT. Translated, it gives CASSPGSRGTEAFF.